At least ten counts were recorded for the clone carrying this T cell receptor (beta chain). CDR1 is LGHDT, CDR2 YNNKEL, per germline (reference sequence). After removal of 4 bases from V and 8 bases from J, the junction contained 4 bases not matched to a gene. There are 13 residues in the CDR3. This entry comes from a study of T cells in Graves' hyperthyroidism and ophthalmopathy. RNA transcripts provided the source from which TCR beta CDR3 regions were amplified. The HTBI primer set drove a first-round RT-PCR of the TCR CDR3. TCRdb reanalysed the multiplex PCR reads using MiXCR and keeps one entry per CDR3 protein. This sample has fewer than 450,000 distinct CDR3 sequences; over 12% occur once, and the top ten carry 15% to 20%. Uncontrolled infection, other autoimmune disease, pregnancy or lactation excluded patients.

This chain uses TRBV3-1 with TRBJ2-1, with TRBD2 matching over 8 bases. Sequencing was performed on blood. This receptor was obtained from an older woman with Graves' ophthalmopathy. The CDR3 DNA reads TGTGCCAGCAGCCGATCGGGGGGGTATGAGCAGTTCTTC. Its translation is CASSRSGGYEQFF.